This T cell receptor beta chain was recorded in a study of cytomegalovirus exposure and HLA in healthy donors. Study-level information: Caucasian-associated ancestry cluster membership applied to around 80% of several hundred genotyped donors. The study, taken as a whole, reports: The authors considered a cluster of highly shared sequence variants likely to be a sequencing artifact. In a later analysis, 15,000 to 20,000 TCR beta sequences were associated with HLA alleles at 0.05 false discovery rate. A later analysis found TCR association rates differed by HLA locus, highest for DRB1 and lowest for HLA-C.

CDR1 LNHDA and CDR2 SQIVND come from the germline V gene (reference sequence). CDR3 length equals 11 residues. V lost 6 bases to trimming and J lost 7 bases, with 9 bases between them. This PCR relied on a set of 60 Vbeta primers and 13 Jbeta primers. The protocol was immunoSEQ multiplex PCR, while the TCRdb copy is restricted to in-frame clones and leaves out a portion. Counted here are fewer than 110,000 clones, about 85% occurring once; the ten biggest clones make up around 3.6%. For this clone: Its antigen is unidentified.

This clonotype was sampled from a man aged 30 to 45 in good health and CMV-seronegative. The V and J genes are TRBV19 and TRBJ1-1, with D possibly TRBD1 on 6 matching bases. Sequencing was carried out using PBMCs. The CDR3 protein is CASSATGEAFF. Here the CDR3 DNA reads TGTGCCAGTAGCGCGACAGGTGAAGCTTTCTTT.